Presented here are 8 T cell receptor beta chains from one specimen sequenced in a study of PD-1 blockade in mismatch repair-deficient tumors. Method: immunoSEQ multiplex PCR; TCRdb's copy keeps in-frame clones and lacks some. Of tens of thousands of clones detected, roughly 80% appear once; the ten largest clones hold approximately 2.7%. Sequencing used peripheral blood, obtained 12 weeks after starting pembrolizumab. Every receptor here comes from an adult with mismatch repair-deficient cancer.

This clone was detected a few times. The CDR3 DNA sequence: TGTGCCAGCAGTGTGGGGGTCATCGGCGAGCAGTACTTC. Its translation: CASSVGVIGEQYF. V usage is TRBV6-1 and J usage is TRBJ2-7; the D gene could be TRBD1 or TRBD2 (5 bases each). Germline V lookup: CDR1 MNHNS, CDR2 SASEGT. Trimming shortened V by 4 bases and J by 6 bases, and 13 bases separated the two germline ends. The length of the CDR3 is 13 residues.

The chain couples TRBV11-2 to TRBJ1-2; D remains unclear. Per the germline V gene, CDR1 is SGHAT and CDR2 is FQNNGV. The CDR3 extends over 15 amino acids. The germline V and J ends were trimmed by 5 bases and 8 bases, with 21 bases remaining between them. Here the CDR3 reads CASSPLVPDLGGYTF. The DNA of the CDR3 is TGTGCCAGCAGCCCTCTTGTCCCCGACCTTGGGGGCTACACCTTC.

The J gene is TRBJ2-7, the V gene TRBV1; the table's D call of TRBD1 was not tested on the DNA. TRBV1 is given as a pseudogene. The CDR3 sequence is 15 residues long. CDR3 region: CASSQEGTGYYEQYF. The CDR3 nucleotides are TGCGCCAGCAGCCAAGAGGGGACAGGTTACTACGAGCAGTACTTC.

The CDR3, as DNA: TGCAGCGTTGACGGATCGTTGGGTTCAATCTCCTACGAGCAGTACTTC. Amino acid sequence: CSVDGSLGSISYEQYF. V gene TRBV29-1 combines with J gene TRBJ2-7; D uncertain. The germline gives CDR1 SQVTM, CDR2 ANQGSEA. The CDR3 runs to 16 residues. Trimming took off 3 bases at V and 0 bases at J, with 18 bases between the two ends.

The chain employs TRBV21-1 and TRBJ2-3; the table's TRBD2 call for D was not verified on the DNA. TRBV21-1 is designated a pseudogene. The CDR3 has 17 amino acids. The CDR3 reads CASSKMRSGKRADTQYF. The CDR3 region has the DNA TGTGCCAGCAGCAAAATGCGGTCCGGGAAGAGAGCAGATACGCAGTATTTT.

The chain couples TRBV14 to TRBJ2-5, with D uncertain. The V end was cut by 4 bases, the J end by 3 bases, with 9 bases between. There are 13 residues in the CDR3. The germline V gene encodes CDR1 SGHDN and CDR2 FVKESK. The CDR3 DNA sequence: TGTGCCAGCAGCCGAATCGGAAAAGAGACCCAGTACTTC. Its protein is CASSRIGKETQYF.

This chain uses TRBV5-1 with TRBJ1-1; weak D call: TRBD1 (6 bases). The CDR3 has 16 amino acids. The V end lost 4 bases, the J end lost 0 bases, and 16 bases lay between the germline ends. Looked up from germline, CDR1 is SGHRS and CDR2 is YFSETQ. The CDR3 nucleotides are TGCGCCAGCAGCCCAAGGGACACCTCCATGAACACTGAAGCTTTCTTT. Its translation: CASSPRDTSMNTEAFF.

V is TRBV7-2 and J is TRBJ1-1; perhaps TRBD1 as D (5 bases). Germline CDR1 SGHTA, CDR2 FQGNSA. The CDR3 totals 15 residues. V was cut by 5 bases and J by 3 bases, with 16 bases left in between. The CDR3 loop reads CASSQRGGRHTEAFF. The CDR3 DNA reads as TGTGCCAGCAGCCAAAGGGGTGGGCGGCACACTGAAGCTTTCTTT.